Below, 28 T cell receptor beta chains from the same sample are listed, as sequenced in a study of blood T cell repertoires in COVID-19. Assay: immunoSEQ multiplex PCR; the TCRdb copy retains only in-frame clones and omits some. The sample lists under 200,000 clones; over 80% were seen once. The sample taken for sequencing was peripheral blood. These receptors were collected from an elderly woman with active or convalescent COVID-19.

The rearrangement links TRBV20-1 to TRBJ1-6; D perhaps matches TRBD1 (5 bases). The CDR3 runs 17 residues. Per the germline V gene, CDR1 is DFQATT and CDR2 is SNEGSKA (reference sequence). V dropped 3 bases and J dropped 0 bases, with 15 bases sitting between them. The CDR3 region is CSASRTRVGSYNSPLHF. The CDR3 bases are TGCAGTGCTAGTCGGACCAGGGTCGGCTCCTATAATTCACCCCTCCACTTT.

The rearrangement uses TRBV5-1 and TRBJ2-3; D may be TRBD2 (5 bases). The CDR3 sequence is 15 residues long. V was cut by 3 bases and J by 4 bases, with 15 bases left in between. Looked up from germline, CDR1 is SGHRS and CDR2 is YFSETQ. CDR3 sequence (DNA): TGCGCCAGCAGCTCGGACCCAACGAGGGCAGATACGCAGTATTTT. It is translated as CASSSDPTRADTQYF. The full variable domain, with the rest looked up from reference TRBV5-1 and TRBJ2-3, is KAGVTQTPRYLIKTRGQQVTLSCSPISGHRSVSWYQQTPGQGLQFLFEYFSETQRNKGNFPGRFSGRQFSNSRSEMNVSTLELGDSALYLCASSSDPTRADTQYFGPGTRLTVL.

Here the CDR3 reads CASSPPESAGYTF. The CDR3 nucleotides read TGTGCCAGCTCACCACCGGAGTCGGCGGGCTACACCTTC. The chain has TRBV18 and TRBJ1-2; no firm D call. The CDR3 runs 13 residues. The V end was cut by 0 bases, the J end by 8 bases, with 10 bases between. Germline V gene sequence: CDR1 KGHSH, CDR2 LQKENI.

V usage is TRBV2 and J usage is TRBJ1-5, with a possible D match to TRBD1 (5 bases). The CDR3 extends over 14 amino acids. Germline V gene sequence: CDR1 SNHLY, CDR2 FYNNEI. Trimming removed 7 bases from V and 4 bases from J, with 14 bases in between. The CDR3 sequence is CASTQQAGNQPQHF. CDR3 bases: TGTGCCAGCACCCAACAGGCAGGGAATCAGCCCCAGCATTTT.

The rearrangement uses TRBV7-2 and TRBJ2-7; TRBD1 aligns across 7 bases. J was trimmed by 4 bases and V by 1 base; bases with no gene match: 7. CDR3 size: 15 residues. The germline gives CDR1 SGHTA, CDR2 FQGNSA. CDR3: CASSLEAGGKYEQYF. For the CDR3, the DNA is TGTGCCAGCAGCTTAGAGGCAGGGGGAAAATACGAGCAGTACTTC.

About this clone itself: The junction departs from germline at one end; a sequencing error may be responsible. The chain couples TRBV2 to TRBJ1-4; D perhaps matches TRBD1 (6 bases). The CDR3 length is 12 residues. Looked up from germline, CDR1 is SNHLY and CDR2 is FYNNEI. The CDR3 coding sequence is TGCGCCAGCCTAGGGGACATTGAAAAACTGTTTTTT. Protein product: CASLGDIEKLFF.

CDR3 loop: CASSIRTSSAEQFF. In DNA, the CDR3 is TGTGCCAGCAGCATCCGGACTAGCTCGGCTGAGCAGTTCTTC. The rearrangement links TRBV3-1 (or the pseudogene TRBV3-2) to TRBJ2-1, with TRBD2 matching over 8 bases. The CDR3 is 14 residues long. V lost 5 bases, J lost 9 bases, and 9 bases stayed unmatched. Germline values: CDR1 LGHDT, CDR2 YNNKEL (reference sequence).

This clone has just a few counts. The genes are TRBV7-2 and TRBJ1-2; D is unresolved. V lost 5 bases and J 12 bases, leaving 16 bases between the germline ends. The CDR3 spans 12 residues. Per the germline V gene, CDR1 is SGHTA and CDR2 is FQGNSA. The CDR3 here is CASSPKARAHTF. In nucleotides, the CDR3 is TGTGCCAGCAGCCCCAAGGCGCGGGCCCACACCTTC. Complete variable domain (other parts from reference TRBV7-2 and TRBJ1-2): GAGVSQSPSNKVTEKGKDVELRCDPISGHTALYWYRQSLGQGLEFLIYFQGNSAPDKSGLPSDRFSAERTGGSVSTLTIQRTQQEDSAVYLCASSPKARAHTFGSGTRLTVV.

J is TRBJ1-2 and V is TRBV9; D not certain. CDR3 size: 12 residues. The ends were cut back, 6 bases at V and 4 bases at J, with 10 bases in the middle. CDR1 and CDR2 from the germline V gene are SGDLS and YYNGEE. CDR3 coding DNA: TGTGCCAGCAAACCCGCTATCTATGGCTACACCTTC. Protein: CASKPAIYGYTF. Full variable domain (rest looked up from reference TRBV9 and TRBJ1-2): DSGVTQTPKHLITATGQRVTLRCSPRSGDLSVYWYQQSLDQGLQFLIQYYNGEERAKGNILERFSAQQFPDLHSELNLSSLELGDSALYFCASKPAIYGYTFGSGTRLTVV.

The chain joins TRBV6-2 or TRBV6-3 to TRBJ2-2; 7 positions match TRBD1. V shed 4 bases and J 2 bases; nucleotides not matched to a gene: 4. From germline, CDR1 is MNHEY and CDR2 SVGEGT. The CDR3 sequence is 15 residues long. The CDR3: CASSFGTVNTGELFF. In DNA form, the CDR3 reads TGTGCCAGCAGTTTCGGGACAGTCAACACCGGGGAGCTGTTTTTT.

This clone was seen a handful of times. The gene calls are TRBV5-5 and TRBJ2-7, with D possibly matching TRBD1 (5 bases). Trimming removed 4 bases from V and 2 bases from J, with 22 bases in between. Germline V gene data show CDR1 as SGHKS and CDR2 as YYEKEE (reference sequence). This CDR3 comprises 17 residues. CDR3 residues: CASSKIGQGKVAYEQYF. Written as DNA, the CDR3 is TGTGCCAGCAGCAAAATCGGGCAGGGCAAGGTTGCCTACGAGCAGTACTTC.

V usage is TRBV5-1 and J usage is TRBJ2-7; TRBD2 might be the D (5 bases). The germline CDR1 and CDR2 sequences are SGHRS and YFSETQ. Trimming took off 4 bases at V and 5 bases at J, with 16 bases between the two ends. The CDR3 is 14 residues long. As DNA, the CDR3 is TGCGCCAGCAGCCCATCCCGGGGTTGGGACGAGCAGTACTTC. Translation: CASSPSRGWDEQYF.

The rearrangement uses TRBV6-5 and TRBJ1-2; TRBD1 is a possible D gene (5 bases). Deletions cut 8 bases from V and 3 bases from J, with 10 bases between. From germline, CDR1 is MNHEY and CDR2 SVGAGI. The CDR3 contains 12 residues. The CDR3 DNA follows: TGTGCCAGCTCTGGGGGGGACTATGGCTACACCTTC. This translates into CASSGGDYGYTF.

The V and J genes are TRBV11-3 and TRBJ2-2; TRBD2 might be the D (6 bases). V lost 8 bases and J lost 4, with 11 bases in between. CDR1 and CDR2 from the germline V gene are SGHNT and YENEEA. This CDR3 comprises 13 residues. The CDR3 sequence is CASEKEGTGELFF. CDR3 DNA: TGTGCCAGCGAGAAGGAGGGCACCGGGGAGCTGTTTTTT.

The V call is TRBV6-4, the J call TRBJ2-3, with D possibly matching TRBD1 (6 bases). V was clipped by 5 bases and J by 0 bases, with 12 bases between them. CDR3 length: 15 residues. Germline V gene data show CDR1 as MRHNA and CDR2 as SNTAGT. CDR3 residues: CASSLRTASTDTQYF. Here the CDR3 DNA reads TGTGCCAGCAGTCTCCGGACAGCTAGCACAGATACGCAGTATTTT.

The chain employs TRBV9 and TRBJ2-1, with 9 bases that match TRBD2. V trimming: 3 bases; J trimming: 13 bases; junction bases outside the gene matches: 11. Germline V gives CDR1 SGDLS, CDR2 YYNGEE. The CDR3 is made up of 14 amino acids. The CDR3, as DNA: TGTGCCAGCAGCGCTGCCGGGACTAGCTCGGCCCAGTTCTTC. This codes for CASSAAGTSSAQFF. The whole variable domain, filled in from reference TRBV9 and TRBJ2-1, reads DSGVTQTPKHLITATGQRVTLRCSPRSGDLSVYWYQQSLDQGLQFLIQYYNGEERAKGNILERFSAQQFPDLHSELNLSSLELGDSALYFCASSAAGTSSAQFFGPGTRLTVL.

The V and J genes are TRBV7-2 and TRBJ1-4; 9 nucleotides agree with TRBD1. CDR3 length: 16 amino acids. The J segment lost 4 bases and the V segment lost 7 bases, leaving 10 bases of the junction unmatched. In germline, CDR1 is SGHTA, CDR2 FQGNSA. The CDR3 loop is CASNMGSGQGNEKLFF. DNA for the CDR3: TGTGCCAGCAACATGGGATCGGGACAGGGTAATGAAAAACTGTTTTTT.

J is TRBJ1-2 and V is TRBV19; D unclear. The V gene lost 3 bases and the J gene lost 3 bases, with 14 bases spanning the gap. The CDR3 sequence is 15 residues long. The germline V gene encodes CDR1 LNHDA and CDR2 SQIVND (reference sequence). The CDR3 DNA follows: TGTGCCAGTAGTATTTTAGACAACCGATACTATGGCTACACCTTC. Translation: CASSILDNRYYGYTF.

V and J are TRBV5-6 and TRBJ1-2, with a tentative D call TRBD1 (6 bases). CDR1 SGHDT and CDR2 YYEEEE come from the germline V gene. With 4 bases removed from V and 4 bases from J, the gap between germline ends came to 17 bases. The CDR3 runs 15 residues. The CDR3 loop is CASSPYGQLFYGYTF. The CDR3 DNA follows: TGTGCCAGCAGCCCCTATGGACAGCTTTTCTATGGCTACACCTTC. The full variable domain, rest sourced from reference TRBV5-6 and TRBJ1-2, is DAGVTQSPTHLIKTRGQQVTLRCSPKSGHDTVSWYQQALGQGPQFIFQYYEEEERQRGNFPDRFSGHQFPNYSSELNVNALLLGDSALYLCASSPYGQLFYGYTFGSGTRLTVV.

This sequence joins TRBV5-5 and TRBJ1-4; D not certain. Germline V gene data show CDR1 as SGHKS and CDR2 as YYEKEE (reference sequence). V was shortened by 6 bases and J by 7 bases, with 16 bases between the two germline ends. The CDR3 runs 14 residues. The CDR3 region is CASNTHGVREKLFF. In nucleotides, the CDR3 is TGTGCCAGCAACACCCACGGGGTACGTGAAAAACTGTTTTTT. The variable domain in full, with the rest retrieved from reference TRBV5-5 and TRBJ1-4, is DAGVTQSPTHLIKTRGQQVTLRCSPISGHKSVSWYQQVLGQGPQFIFQYYEKEERGRGNFPDRFSARQFPNYSSELNVNALLLGDSALYLCASNTHGVREKLFFGSGTQLSVL.

The V and J genes are TRBV7-2 and TRBJ2-7; D ambiguous. Germline values: CDR1 SGHTA, CDR2 FQGNSA. This CDR3 contains 12 residues. V lost 4 bases to trimming and J lost 2 bases, with 6 bases between them. CDR3 bases: TGTGCCAGCAGCTACAGCCCCTACGAGCAGTACTTC. Its protein is CASSYSPYEQYF.

V and J are TRBV7-2 and TRBJ2-3; D may be TRBD1 (6 bases). The CDR3 covers 13 residues. V shed 5 bases and J shed 6 bases, with 12 bases lying between them. CDR1 SGHTA and CDR2 FQGNSA come from the germline V gene. CDR3 loop: CASSQNREDTQYF. The CDR3 region has the DNA TGTGCCAGCAGCCAAAACAGGGAGGATACGCAGTATTTT.

This chain connects TRBV5-1 to TRBJ2-5; the match to TRBD1 covers 9 bases. CDR3 size: 16 residues. The germline V gene encodes CDR1 SGHRS and CDR2 YFSETQ. V trimming: 2 bases; J trimming: 5 bases; junction bases outside the gene matches: 10. The DNA of the CDR3 is TGCGCCAGCAGCTTAGGGGGAACAGGGGGCGAGGAGACCCAGTACTTC. The encoded protein is CASSLGGTGGEETQYF.

The CDR3 region has the DNA TGTGCCAGCAGTGACAGGTCAGGGGGGAACTATGGCTACACCTTC. Encoded protein: CASSDRSGGNYGYTF. This chain links TRBV6-4 with TRBJ1-2; 7 bases match TRBD1. With V trimmed by 2 bases and J by 2 bases, 5 bases remained unmatched. The CDR3 spans 15 residues. CDR1 is MRHNA and CDR2 is SNTAGT in the germline V gene.

The chain has TRBV16 and TRBJ2-7; 8 bases map to TRBD1. V shed 2 bases, J shed 5 bases, and the junction held 5 bases outside the gene matches. The germline CDR1 and CDR2 sequences are KGHSY and FQNENV. CDR3 length: 14 amino acids. CDR3 in amino acids: CASSQGAGGNEQYF. In DNA form, the CDR3 reads TGTGCCAGCAGCCAAGGGGCAGGGGGCAACGAGCAGTACTTC.

Written as DNA, the CDR3 is TGTGCCAGCTCAACCTCCGGGACAGGGGGTGGAAACACCATATATTTT. Amino acid sequence: CASSTSGTGGGNTIYF. The rearrangement joins TRBV18 to TRBJ1-3, with TRBD1 matching over 11 bases. The CDR3 extends over 16 amino acids. Germline V gene data show CDR1 as KGHSH and CDR2 as LQKENI. The V and J ends lost 5 bases and 3 bases, in that order; junction bases with no gene match: 6.

There are a few counts of this clone. Mismatch with germline at one junction end may stem from a read error. The rearrangement links TRBV6-2 or TRBV6-3 to TRBJ1-2, with a possible D match to TRBD1 (5 bases). The CDR3 contains 12 residues. The V gene's germline CDR1 is MNHEY and CDR2 SVGEGT. This CDR3 is CASSFGQGKSAF. The CDR3 bases are TGTGCCAGCAGTTTTGGGCAGGGAAAGAGTGCCTTC.

The sample holds a few counts of this clone. The chain uses TRBV4-3 and TRBJ1-5; D might be TRBD1 (5 bases). V was trimmed by 1 base and J by 7 bases, leaving 17 bases between them. CDR1 is LGHNA and CDR2 is YSLEER in the germline V gene. This CDR3 comprises 16 residues. DNA for the CDR3: TGCGCCAGCAGCCAAGCCCTCGGGACTGTGAGGCAGCCCCAGCATTTT. It encodes CASSQALGTVRQPQHF.